This entry lists 21 T cell receptor beta chains sequenced from one sample in a study of T cell changes during pregnancy in multiple sclerosis. Sequencing used immunoSEQ multiplex PCR; TCRdb keeps in-frame clones, though not all of them. The sample carries about 97,000 clones, 90% recorded once. Sequencing was performed on peripheral blood, taken in the second trimester of pregnancy. Every receptor here comes from a female donor in good health, enrolled as a control in a pregnancy study.

The V gene is TRBV2, the J gene TRBJ2-7, with TRBD2 matching 8 bases. V shed 0 bases, J shed 7 bases, and the junction held 8 bases outside the gene matches. The CDR3 runs to 15 residues. The germline V gene encodes CDR1 SNHLY and CDR2 FYNNEI. CDR3 DNA sequence: TGTGCCAGCAGTGAAGCTCGCACGGGGGGGGGTGAGCAGTACTTC. Translated: CASSEARTGGGEQYF. Variable domain in full (rest from reference TRBV2 and TRBJ2-7): EPEVTQTPSHQVTQMGQEVILRCVPISNHLYFYWYRQILGQKVEFLVSFYNNEISEKSEIFDDQFSVERPDGSNFTLKIRSTKLEDSAMYFCASSEARTGGGEQYFGPGTRLTVT.

V is TRBV15 and J is TRBJ1-4; possible D gene TRBD1, 6 bases. From germline, CDR1 is LNHNV and CDR2 YYDKDF (reference sequence). V was pared by 5 bases and J by 7 bases, with 17 bases between. CDR3 length: 15 amino acids. This chain's CDR3 is CATSPSGTQGEKLFF. CDR3 in DNA: TGTGCCACCAGCCCCTCCGGGACACAGGGTGAAAAACTGTTTTTT.

The chain recombines TRBV7-9 with TRBJ2-2; TRBD1 might be the D (6 bases). The CDR3 has 15 amino acids. Trimming removed 6 bases from V and 3 bases from J, with 14 bases in between. The V gene's germline CDR1 is SEHNR and CDR2 FQNEAQ (reference sequence). The CDR3 DNA sequence: TGTGCCAGCAGTACAGGGAGTGCGGACACCGGGGAGCTGTTTTTT. It translates to CASSTGSADTGELFF.

The chain joins TRBV7-2 to TRBJ2-2; possible D gene TRBD2, 5 bases. This CDR3 spans 14 amino acids. Trimming took off 5 bases at V and 5 bases at J, with 12 bases between the two ends. CDR1 is SGHTA and CDR2 is FQGNSA in the germline V gene. CDR3 nucleotide sequence: TGTGCCAGCAGCCCCAGCGGAATTACCGGGGAGCTGTTTTTT. Translation: CASSPSGITGELFF.

The chain joins TRBV4-2 to TRBJ2-1, with 7 bases identical to TRBD1. After removal of 3 bases from V and 4 bases from J, the junction contained 6 bases not matched to a gene. Germline lookup yields CDR1 LGHNA and CDR2 YNFKEQ. This CDR3 contains 15 residues. CDR3 sequence: CASSQPGTVYNEQFF. For the CDR3, the DNA is TGTGCCAGCAGCCAGCCAGGGACAGTTTACAATGAGCAGTTCTTC.

V gene TRBV18 combines with J gene TRBJ2-2; D gene uncertain. The CDR3 consists of 15 residues. V shed 3 bases and J shed 0 bases, with 8 bases lying between them. Germline loops: CDR1 KGHSH, CDR2 LQKENI. The CDR3 protein is CASSPRRSNTGELFF. The DNA of the CDR3 is TGTGCCAGCTCACCGAGGAGATCGAACACCGGGGAGCTGTTTTTT.

The chain links TRBV2 to TRBJ1-1, with D possibly TRBD1 on 5 matching bases. CDR3 length: 14 amino acids. Germline V CDR1 and CDR2: SNHLY, FYNNEI. V lost 0 bases and J 4 bases, leaving 9 bases between the germline ends. Here the CDR3 reads CASSEATQGTEAFF. CDR3 sequence (DNA): TGTGCCAGCAGTGAAGCGACTCAGGGCACTGAAGCTTTCTTT.

This clone appeared once. The gene calls are TRBV5-1 and TRBJ2-7, with TRBD1 matching 9 bases. Per germline, CDR1 SGHRS and CDR2 YFSETQ. The CDR3 length is 18 residues. The V segment lost 1 base and the J segment 7 bases; nucleotides outside the gene matches: 18. The CDR3, as DNA: TGCGCCAGCAGCTTGTTCAGTACAGGGGGCCGCGAGTTGGGTGAGCAGTACTTC. Amino acid sequence: CASSLFSTGGRELGEQYF.

Points on this clone: At one boundary the junction diverges from the germline segment, which might be a read error. CDR3 sequence (DNA): TGTGCCTGGAGTGGGACTACGACTGGAAGGATCTTC. Its protein is CAWSGTTTGRIF. This chain uses TRBV30 with TRBJ2-1, with a possible D match to TRBD2 (6 bases). The length of the CDR3 is 12 residues. The germline gives CDR1 GTSNPN, CDR2 SVGIG (reference sequence).

J is TRBJ2-3 and V is TRBV5-1; TRBD2 aligns across 11 bases. The V gene's germline CDR1 is SGHRS and CDR2 YFSETQ. Trimming took 3 bases from V and 6 from J; bases not matched to a gene: 18. The CDR3 is made up of 19 amino acids. In DNA form, the CDR3 reads TGCGCCAGCAGCTACGGACTAGCGGGCGGAGGGGGGTTTGCGGATACGCAGTATTTT. Translating gives CASSYGLAGGGGFADTQYF. Full variable domain (outside the CDR3, taken from reference TRBV5-1 and TRBJ2-3): KAGVTQTPRYLIKTRGQQVTLSCSPISGHRSVSWYQQTPGQGLQFLFEYFSETQRNKGNFPGRFSGRQFSNSRSEMNVSTLELGDSALYLCASSYGLAGGGGFADTQYFGPGTRLTVL.

The rearrangement uses TRBV28 and TRBJ1-6, with 7 bases that match TRBD1. The CDR3 is made up of 15 amino acids. The V segment lost 3 bases and the J segment 7 bases; nucleotides outside the gene matches: 6. Germline V gene data show CDR1 as MDHEN and CDR2 as SYDVKM. The CDR3 spells CASSFIGGGNSPLHF. CDR3 in DNA: TGTGCCAGCAGTTTCATAGGGGGCGGGAATTCACCCCTCCACTTT.

V is TRBV7-9 and J is TRBJ2-7; possible D gene TRBD1, 6 bases. In germline, CDR1 is SEHNR, CDR2 FQNEAQ (reference sequence). This CDR3 spans 14 amino acids. Deletions cut 1 base from V and 5 bases from J, with 12 bases between. CDR3 amino acids: CASSLGGPRDEQYF. The CDR3 DNA reads TGTGCCAGCAGCTTAGGGGGGCCCCGGGACGAGCAGTACTTC. Based on the CDR3 plus reference TRBV7-9 and TRBJ2-7, the full variable domain is DTGVSQNPRHKITKRGQNVTFRCDPISEHNRLYWYRQTLGQGPEFLTYFQNEAQLEKSRLLSDRFSAERPKGSFSTLEIQRTEQGDSAMYLCASSLGGPRDEQYFGPGTRLTVT.

This chain connects TRBV5-4 to TRBJ2-3, with a possible D match to TRBD2 (5 bases). V was pared by 2 bases and J by 4 bases, with 20 bases between. Germline values: CDR1 SGHNT, CDR2 YYREEE (reference sequence). This CDR3 spans 17 amino acids. The CDR3 DNA follows: TGTGCCAGCAGCTTTCCAAAAATAGGACGGCGGGCAGATACGCAGTATTTT. This translates into CASSFPKIGRRADTQYF.

The chain recombines TRBV7-9 with TRBJ2-5, with D perhaps matching TRBD2 (5 bases). Trimming stripped 2 bases from V and 3 bases from J, with 19 bases between. The germline CDR1 and CDR2 sequences are SEHNR and FQNEAQ (reference sequence). This CDR3 has 17 residues. CDR3 loop: CASSLSITSGSEETQYF. The CDR3 DNA reads as TGTGCCAGCAGCTTAAGTATAACAAGCGGTTCGGAAGAGACCCAGTACTTC.

V usage is TRBV5-6 and J usage is TRBJ2-7, with a weak D call TRBD1 (5 bases). CDR1 SGHDT and CDR2 YYEEEE come from the germline V gene. The CDR3 length is 14 residues. V lost 4 bases and J lost 4, with 15 bases in between. This CDR3 reads CASSTPGRAYEQYF. In DNA, the CDR3 is TGTGCCAGCAGCACCCCGGGCAGGGCATACGAGCAGTACTTC.

The CDR3 spells CASSQATSGRASPYNEQFF. DNA for the CDR3: TGCGCCAGCAGCCAAGCGACTAGCGGGAGGGCCTCTCCCTACAATGAGCAGTTCTTC. J is TRBJ2-1 and V is TRBV4-3; TRBD2 aligns across 14 bases. The junction had 7 bases not matched to a gene; V was cut back by 1 base and J by 2 bases. Germline V gene sequence: CDR1 LGHNA, CDR2 YSLEER. The CDR3 runs to 19 residues.

The chain joins TRBV28 to TRBJ2-7; 7 bases line up with TRBD2. Germline CDR1 is MDHEN and CDR2 is SYDVKM. This CDR3 is built from 15 residues. J was trimmed by 7 bases and V by 5 bases; bases with no gene match: 14. The CDR3: CASSNQAGPSKEQYF. For the CDR3, the DNA is TGTGCCAGCAGTAACCAAGCGGGGCCCTCTAAGGAGCAGTACTTC.

The rearrangement links TRBV6-1 to TRBJ1-6, with 10 bases that match TRBD1. Looked up from germline, CDR1 is MNHNS and CDR2 is SASEGT. CDR3 length: 17 residues. The ends lost 4 bases at V and 7 bases at J; junction bases unmatched: 10. The CDR3 loop is CASSVGGQGRYNSPLHF. The CDR3 nucleotides read TGTGCCAGCAGTGTGGGGGGACAGGGGAGGTACAATTCACCCCTCCACTTT.

J is TRBJ2-1 and V is TRBV28; the match to TRBD2 covers 14 bases. V was clipped by 2 bases and J by 4 bases; unmatched bases: 7. The CDR3 has 18 amino acids. Germline V gene data show CDR1 as MDHEN and CDR2 as SYDVKM. Here the CDR3 reads CASSLPRTSGRYYNEQFF. The CDR3 DNA is TGTGCCAGCAGTTTACCTAGGACTAGCGGGAGGTATTACAATGAGCAGTTCTTC.

V gene TRBV21-1 combines with J gene TRBJ1-6. TRBV21-1 is described as a pseudogene. The CDR3 covers 19 residues. This chain's CDR3 is CASSKTTLRVSSGNSPLHF. CDR3 DNA: TGTGCCAGCAGCAAAACTACTTTGAGGGTCTCCAGTGGTAATTCACCCCTCCACTTT.

CDR3 in amino acids: CASSFLWGGEQFF. DNA for the CDR3: TGTGCCAGCAGCTTTCTATGGGGCGGTGAGCAGTTCTTC. This chain connects TRBV5-6 to TRBJ2-1, with D perhaps matching TRBD1 (5 bases). This CDR3 is built from 13 residues. Deletions cut 2 bases from V and 9 bases from J, with 12 bases between. CDR1 and CDR2 (germline): SGHDT, YYEEEE.